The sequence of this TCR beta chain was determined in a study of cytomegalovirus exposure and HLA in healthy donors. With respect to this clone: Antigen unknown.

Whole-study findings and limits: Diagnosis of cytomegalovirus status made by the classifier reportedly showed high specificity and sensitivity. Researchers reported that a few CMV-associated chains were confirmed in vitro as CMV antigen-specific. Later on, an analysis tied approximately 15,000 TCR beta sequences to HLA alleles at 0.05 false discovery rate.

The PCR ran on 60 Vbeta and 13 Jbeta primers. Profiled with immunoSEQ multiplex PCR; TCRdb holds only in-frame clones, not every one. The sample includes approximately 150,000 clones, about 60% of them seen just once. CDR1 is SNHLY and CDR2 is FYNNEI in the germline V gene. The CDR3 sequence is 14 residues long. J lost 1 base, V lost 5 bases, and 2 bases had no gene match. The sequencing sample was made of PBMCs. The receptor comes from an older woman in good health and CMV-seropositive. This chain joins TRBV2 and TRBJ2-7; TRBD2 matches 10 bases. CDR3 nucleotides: TGTGCCAGCAGTTCTAGCGGGAGTTCCTACGAGCAGTACTTC. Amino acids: CASSSSGSSYEQYF.